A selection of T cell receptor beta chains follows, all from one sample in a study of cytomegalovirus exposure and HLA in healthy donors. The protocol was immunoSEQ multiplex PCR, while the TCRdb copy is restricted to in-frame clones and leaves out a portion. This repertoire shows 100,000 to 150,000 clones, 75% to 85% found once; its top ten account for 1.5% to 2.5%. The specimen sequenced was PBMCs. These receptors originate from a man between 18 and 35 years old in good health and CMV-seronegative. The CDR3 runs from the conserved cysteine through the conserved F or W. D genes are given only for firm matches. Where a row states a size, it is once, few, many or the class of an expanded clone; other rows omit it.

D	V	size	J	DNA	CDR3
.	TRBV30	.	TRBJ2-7	TGTGCCTGGAGTGTAATAACAACGGCGGTAATTTCCTACGAGCAGTACTTC	CAWSVITTAVISYEQYF
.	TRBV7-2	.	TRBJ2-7	TGTGCCAGCAGCTTAGCGGCGGCGGGGATTGGGGAGCAGTACTTC	CASSLAAAGIGEQYF
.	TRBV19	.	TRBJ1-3	TGTGCCAGTAGTATTCCCGGCCGGGGGAGTGGAAACACCATATATTTT	CASSIPGRGSGNTIYF
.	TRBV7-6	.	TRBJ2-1	TGTGCCAGCAGCTTAGAGAGCTTTGAGCAGTTCTTC	CASSLESFEQFF
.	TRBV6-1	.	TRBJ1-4	TGTGCCAGCAGTGACGCCGGGGTGACTGCAACTAATGAAAAACTGTTTTTT	CASSDAGVTATNEKLFF
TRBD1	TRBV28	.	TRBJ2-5	TGTGCCAGCAGTTTCGGGACAGGGCTAGAGACCCAGTACTTC	CASSFGTGLETQYF
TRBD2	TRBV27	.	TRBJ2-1	TGTGCCAGCAGTTTCCCCTCCCAGGAGAGCGGGGGACTCTACAATGAGCAGTTCTTC	CASSFPSQESGGLYNEQFF
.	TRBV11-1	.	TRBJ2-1	TGTGCCAGCATGGCTTCAACGTACAATGAGCAGTTCTTC	CASMASTYNEQFF
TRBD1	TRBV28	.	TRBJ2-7	TGTGCCAGCCACCAACAGGGGATCTCCTACGAGCAGTACTTC	CASHQQGISYEQYF
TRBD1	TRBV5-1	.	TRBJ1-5	TGCGCCAGCAGCTACCTCGGACAGGGCAATCAGCCCCAGCATTTT	CASSYLGQGNQPQHF
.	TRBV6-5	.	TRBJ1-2	TGTGCCAGCAGGCGAGGGTATGGCTACACCTTC	CASRRGYGYTF
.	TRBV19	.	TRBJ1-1	TGTGCCAGTAGTATAGCCACAGGAAACACTGAAGCTTTCTTT	CASSIATGNTEAFF
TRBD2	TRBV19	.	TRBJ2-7	TGTGCCAGTAGTACAATACTAGCGGGCGCCTACGAGCAGTACTTC	CASSTILAGAYEQYF
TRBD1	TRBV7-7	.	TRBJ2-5	TGTGCTAGCAGCACGACAGGGCAAGAGACCCAGTACTTC	CASSTTGQETQYF
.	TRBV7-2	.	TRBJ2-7	TGTGCCAGCAGCTTAGAGAGGGCCTACGAGCAGTACTTC	CASSLERAYEQYF
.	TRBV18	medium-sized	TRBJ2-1	TGTGCCAGCTCACCCCAGGGCTACTACAATGAGCAGTTCTTC	CASSPQGYYNEQFF
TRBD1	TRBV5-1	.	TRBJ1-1	TGCGCCAGCAGCTTTGAGTTACAGGGGGGCACTGAAGCTTTCTTT	CASSFELQGGTEAFF
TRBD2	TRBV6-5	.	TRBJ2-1	TGTGCCAGCAGAACTAGCGGGATGGACAATGAGCAGTTCTTC	CASRTSGMDNEQFF
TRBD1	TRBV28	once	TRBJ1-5	TGTGCCGCCCAGTACGACAGGGGGCTTTCGGGCAATCAGCCCCAGCATTTT	CAAQYDRGLSGNQPQHF
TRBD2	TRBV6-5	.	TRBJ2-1	TGTGCCAGCAGTTACTCTAGCGGGAGGTACAATGAGCAGTTCTTC	CASSYSSGRYNEQFF
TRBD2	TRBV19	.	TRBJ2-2	TGTGCCTCCGTAGCGGGCGAGCAAAGGGAGCTGTTTTTT	CASVAGEQRELFF
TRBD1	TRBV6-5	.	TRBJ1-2	TGTGCCAGCAGCCCAGGACAGGGGGCGCACTATGGCTACACCTTC	CASSPGQGAHYGYTF
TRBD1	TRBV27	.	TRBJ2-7	TGTGCCAGCAGTTTAACATCGGGACAGGGTTTCTACGAGCAGTACTTC	CASSLTSGQGFYEQYF
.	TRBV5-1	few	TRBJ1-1	TGCGCCAGCAGCTTGGTACCAGGCTCCATGAACACTGAAGCTTTCTTT	CASSLVPGSMNTEAFF
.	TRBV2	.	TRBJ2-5	TGTGCCAGCAGTGACCCCTCCGGGGGAGAGACCCAGTACTTC	CASSDPSGGETQYF
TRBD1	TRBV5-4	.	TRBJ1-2	TGTGCCAGCAGCAAGGGTGACAGGGAGTACGGCTACACCTTC	CASSKGDREYGYTF
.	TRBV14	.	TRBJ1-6	TGTGCCAGCCGGGGGTGGAATTCACCCCTCCACTTT	CASRGWNSPLHF
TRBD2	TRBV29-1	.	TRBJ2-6	TGCAGCGTTGGGGGGGGAAACTCTGGGGCCAACGTCCTGACTTTC	CSVGGGNSGANVLTF
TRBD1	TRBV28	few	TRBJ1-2	TGTGCCAGCAGTTCCCAGGGGACAGGAGGAGGCTACACCTTC	CASSSQGTGGGYTF
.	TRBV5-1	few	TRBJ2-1	TGCGCCAGCAGCTTGGTAGCGGATGAGCAGTTCTTC	CASSLVADEQFF
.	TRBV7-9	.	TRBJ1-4	TGTGCCGGCAGCTTATGGCGAGGGGGTACTAATGAAAAACTGTTTTTT	CAGSLWRGGTNEKLFF
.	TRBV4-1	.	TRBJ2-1	TGCGCCAGCAGCCAAGGTGTAGTCAACCCCAATGAGCAGTTCTTC	CASSQGVVNPNEQFF
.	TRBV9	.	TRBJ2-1	TGTGCCAGCAGCGTAGGAGGAATTAGGGGCAATGAGCAGTTCTTC	CASSVGGIRGNEQFF
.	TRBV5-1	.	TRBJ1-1	TGCGCCAGCAGCTTGGGTCGGGCGTCGGGGGTGAACACTGAAGCTTTCTTT	CASSLGRASGVNTEAFF
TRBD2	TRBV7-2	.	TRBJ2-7	TGTGCCAGCAGCTCCACTAGCGGGAGATTCTACGAGCAGTACTTC	CASSSTSGRFYEQYF
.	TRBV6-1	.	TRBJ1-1	TGTGCCAGCACTTGGCAGGGTGGCACTGAAGCTTTCTTT	CASTWQGGTEAFF
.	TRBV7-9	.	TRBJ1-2	TGTGCCAGCACCCCACCTCCGGTTTACTATGGCTACACCTTC	CASTPPPVYYGYTF
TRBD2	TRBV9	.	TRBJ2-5	TGTGCCAGCAGCGTAAGGCCTAGCGGGAGGGTCAAGACCCAGTACTTC	CASSVRPSGRVKTQYF
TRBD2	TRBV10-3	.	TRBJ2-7	TGTGCCATCAGTCTGACTAGCGGGACCACCTACGAGCAGTACTTC	CAISLTSGTTYEQYF
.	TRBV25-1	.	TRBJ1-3	TGTGCCAGCAGCACAGGGTTTGGGGGAAACACCATATATTTT	CASSTGFGGNTIYF